The 9 T cell receptor beta chains reported below all come from one sample, sequenced in a study of blood T cell repertoires in COVID-19. This table comes from immunoSEQ multiplex PCR, and its TCRdb copy is limited to in-frame clones, with some not included. The data show 140,000 or so clones, with 85% seen just once and around 2.9% held by the top ten. The sample consisted of peripheral blood. Every receptor here comes from a middle-aged man with acute or convalescent COVID-19.

This clone came up a few times. The gene calls are TRBV28 and TRBJ1-5, with D perhaps TRBD1 (5 bases). Deletions cut 5 bases from V and 6 bases from J, with 14 bases between. In germline, CDR1 is MDHEN, CDR2 SYDVKM. CDR3 size: 14 residues. This CDR3 reads CASSGAEERQPQHF. The CDR3, as DNA: TGTGCCAGCAGTGGGGCGGAAGAGCGTCAGCCCCAGCATTTT. The full variable domain, with the rest looked up from reference TRBV28 and TRBJ1-5, is DVKVTQSSRYLVKRTGEKVFLECVQDMDHENMFWYRQDPGLGLRLIYFSYDVKMKEKGDIPEGYSVSREKKERFSLILESASTNQTSMYLCASSGAEERQPQHFGDGTRLSIL.

This chain uses TRBV5-4 with TRBJ2-2, with 8 bases matching TRBD2. This CDR3 has 15 residues. Germline-derived CDR1 and CDR2 are SGHNT and YYREEE (reference sequence). J gave up 0 bases and V 5 bases, and 3 bases lay outside the gene matches. Here the CDR3 reads CASSTSGPNTGELFF. In DNA form, the CDR3 reads TGTGCCAGCAGTACTAGCGGCCCGAACACCGGGGAGCTGTTTTTT.

As to this clone: Other DNA sequences within the sample encode an identical CDR3. This chain joins TRBV7-9 and TRBJ1-1; a possible D gene is TRBD1 (6 bases). The CDR3 is made up of 13 amino acids. V gave up 2 bases and J gave up 4 bases, with 8 bases separating them. Germline CDR1 and CDR2: SEHNR and FQNEAQ (reference sequence). CDR3 in amino acids: CASSLPGVTEAFF. CDR3 bases: TGTGCCAGCAGCTTACCAGGGGTCACTGAAGCTTTCTTT.

The chain couples TRBV19 to TRBJ2-5, with D tentatively TRBD1 (6 bases). Germline V CDR1 and CDR2: LNHDA, SQIVND (reference sequence). This CDR3 is 18 amino acids long. Trimming took 3 bases from V and 2 from J, leaving 22 bases between them. Written as DNA, the CDR3 is TGTGCCAGTAGTATGGAGACAGGCCGGACGATGGAACAAGAGACCCAGTACTTC. It yields the protein CASSMETGRTMEQETQYF.

The gene calls are TRBV5-6 and TRBJ1-6; D might be TRBD1 (5 bases). Between the trimmed V and J ends, which lost 4 bases and 10 bases, there was a span of 21 bases. The CDR3 is made up of 16 amino acids. Germline V gene data show CDR1 as SGHDT and CDR2 as YYEEEE. CDR3 DNA: TGTGCCAGCAGCGAACTCCTCCCTGGGGGGAGGTCACCCCTCCACTTT. It yields the protein CASSELLPGGRSPLHF.

The V call is TRBV7-9, the J call TRBJ1-1; D unresolved. The germline V gene encodes CDR1 SEHNR and CDR2 FQNEAQ (reference sequence). V gave up 3 bases and J gave up 4 bases, with 12 bases separating them. The CDR3 extends over 14 amino acids. This chain's CDR3 is CASSLMGAGTEAFF. The CDR3 DNA reads TGTGCCAGCAGCTTGATGGGCGCGGGCACTGAAGCTTTCTTT.

The rearrangement links TRBV5-6 to TRBJ1-3, with 8 bases aligning to TRBD1. This CDR3 spans 19 amino acids. Germline assignment: CDR1 SGHDT and CDR2 YYEEEE. V lost 2 bases and J lost 7; bases outside the gene matches: 20. The DNA for the CDR3 is TGTGCCAGCAGCTTCATAAATGCGGCAGGGGGCGCCGAGGCGAACACCATATATTTT. Residues: CASSFINAAGGAEANTIYF.

This chain joins TRBV6-6 and TRBJ2-2, with TRBD1 matching 8 bases. Germline V CDR1 and CDR2: MNHNY, SVGAGI (reference sequence). V shed 5 bases and J 3 bases; nucleotides not matched to a gene: 5. There are 15 residues in the CDR3. In DNA, the CDR3 is TGTGCCAGCAGTCGGCAGGGGGCTGACACCGGGGAGCTGTTTTTT. Amino acids: CASSRQGADTGELFF.

The chain couples TRBV10-1 to TRBJ2-1; D might be TRBD1 (5 bases). Germline CDR1 WNHNN, CDR2 SYGVQD (reference sequence). The CDR3 consists of 17 residues. V was trimmed by 0 bases and J by 3 bases, leaving 15 bases between them. In DNA form, the CDR3 reads TGCGCCAGCAGTGAGTCGAGGAGAACAGGTCACTACAATGAGCAGTTCTTC. Its translation is CASSESRRTGHYNEQFF.